The clone carrying this T cell receptor (beta chain) was observed a single time. This entry comes from a study of blood T cell repertoires in COVID-19. Study-level information: Acute and convalescent COVID-19 specimens originated in the United States, Italy and Spain. The cDNA or gDNA used as material had been derived from T cells, B-cell-depleted T cells, or PBMCs.

V was clipped by 5 bases and J by 1 base, with 13 bases between them. This CDR3 is built from 15 residues. Germline CDR1 reads SEHNR; CDR2 reads FQNEAQ (reference sequence). As handled by the study authors: Cell counts per sample came from amplifying reference gene primers. Produced via immunoSEQ multiplex PCR; TCRdb's table is partial and in-frame only. That table supplies the V and J calls and clone size; D and trimming were determined from the DNA. In the table there are 210,000 or so clones, approximately 84% of which are singletons. J is TRBJ2-3 and V is TRBV7-9; unclear D gene. The receptor was derived from a woman in her forties or fifties with active or convalescent COVID-19. Sequenced material: peripheral blood. CDR3 in DNA: TGTGCCAGCAGCCCGCGTGCGGCGCGCACAGATACGCAGTATTTT. Amino acids: CASSPRAARTDTQYF.